This TCR beta chain was captured in a study of blood T cell repertoires in COVID-19. Study information: In each case, the material was cDNA or gDNA derived from T cells, B-cell-depleted T cells, or PBMCs.

J was trimmed by 5 bases and V by 3 bases; bases with no gene match: 4. This CDR3 has 15 residues. Germline CDR1 reads MGHRA; CDR2 reads YSYEKL. Under the authors' procedure: Estimated nucleated cell counts came from reference gene primer amplification. The repertoire was sequenced with immunoSEQ multiplex PCR; TCRdb's copy has only in-frame clones and lacks some. V, J and clone size reflect that table, while D and trimming were determined from the DNA. Among about 140,000 clones, 75% to 90% were seen once, and the ten largest hold 3% to 4.5%. This rearrangement joins TRBV4-1 to TRBJ2-3; 11 nucleotides match TRBD2. This TCR was recovered from a man in his 70s who had recovered from COVID-19. Sequenced: peripheral blood. DNA for the CDR3: TGCGCCAGCAGCCAGCCGGGACTAGCGGTAGATACGCAGTATTTT. This sequence encodes CASSQPGLAVDTQYF.